This T cell receptor beta chain came from a study of blood T cells in healthy people across ages (dated by TCRdb to between 2014 and 2016). Describing the broader study: In model experiments, template switching captured roughly one uniquely barcoded TCR beta cDNA molecule for every two T cells. Using deep sequencing normalized with unique cDNA molecular identifiers, the study measured how TCR beta repertoire diversity changes with age. The donors were divided into four age groups: young (average around 16 years), middle-aged (about 39), aged (under 70) and long-lived (roughly 82). To avoid experimental bias, donors of different ages were distributed randomly across sequencing lanes. Two additional independent replicas of 1 million unique cDNA reads from the same blood draw were analyzed for two donors (one aged 18 to 29 and one aged 80 or older).

CDR1 and CDR2 are read off the germline V gene as SGHDT and YYEEEE. V is cut back by 3 bases and J by 13 bases, with 12 bases in the junction unmatched. Its CDR3 holds 14 amino acids, cysteine through phenylalanine. CDR3 DNA is the only sequence kept; it has 42 bases, read in frame from the first base. Concerning this clonotype itself: Its cognate antigen has yet to be identified. It has no much larger one-base neighbor in the sample; base qualities were not kept.

General conclusions and limits of the study: Compared with the aged group, more naive CD4+ T cells, fewer expanded clones and increased TCR diversity were shown by the long-lived group, suggesting age selection. Estimates of total diversity based on one million sequenced T cells were considered lower bounds and underestimates. The percentage of naive T cells measured by flow cytometry correlated strongly with observed TCR beta diversity. Donor CMV infection status was unknown, potentially confounding age-related changes in expanded clonotypes. Observed TCR beta diversity per million T cells fell roughly linearly with age, and a significant reduction was already apparent by age roughly 40. Conclusive comparison of naive and antigen-experienced compartments was prevented by the profiling of bulk unsorted PBMCs.

The donors were under 40 Caucasian individuals from Russia, aged roughly 6 to 90 years, who were systemically healthy. Each donor gave around 9.9 milliliters of peripheral blood, collected into EDTA-treated Vacutainer tubes. Ficoll-Paque density-gradient centrifugation was used to isolate PBMCs, with at least 6.5 million obtained per sample. Trizol reagent was used to extract total RNA from PBMCs, with at least 5.5 micrograms per sample. For every donor, flow cytometry on a PBMC aliquot measured the percentage of naive CD45RAhigh/CD27high T cells. The library came from 5' RACE. TCRdb lists the instrument as Illumina HiSeq 2500. A second PCR of roughly 7 to 12 cycles was run with a J-beta primer mix and a sample-barcoded 5' primer. A template-switch 5' adaptor carrying 12 random nucleotides introduced a unique molecular identifier onto each TCR beta cDNA molecule. Each sample yielded at least 3 million CDR3-containing paired-end reads. First-strand cDNA was synthesized from all RNA with the Mint cDNA synthesis kit, primed by a TRBC-specific oligonucleotide. Following uracil-DNA glycosylase treatment, a first 18-cycle PCR with universal primers M1SS and BC2_uni_R was performed on all cDNA. From the authors' description of their analysis: Normalization of each sample was performed by random selection of 1 million high-quality reads, each carrying a distinct molecular identifier. Reads sharing molecular identifiers were discarded rather than binned into consensus sequences. MiTCR, with a Q25 quality threshold and the strictest error-elimination algorithm, was used for CDR3 identification, clonotype clustering and error correction. A nonparametric unseen species model with Euler transformation was used to estimate a lower bound on total TCR beta diversity. Through fastp at Q25 and MiXCR, TCRdb rebuilt clones from the public reads, retaining in-frame beta chains. A single entry per CDR3 protein holds the most common genes and DNA from its merged rows. These V and J calls originate from TCRdb's pipeline instead of the authors' own analysis. The sample includes about 1.8 million distinct CDR3 sequences, with around 50% observed a single time. The ten biggest clones cover about 2.1% of the sample.

Sequenced sample: blood. Here the chain combines TRBV5-6 and TRBJ2-1, with 8 junctional bases fitting TRBD1. The receptor was derived from a middle-aged woman in good health. The nucleotide sequence is TGTGCCAGCAGCTCATCCCCGGGACAGGAGGCACAGTTCTTC. This codes for CASSSSPGQEAQFF.